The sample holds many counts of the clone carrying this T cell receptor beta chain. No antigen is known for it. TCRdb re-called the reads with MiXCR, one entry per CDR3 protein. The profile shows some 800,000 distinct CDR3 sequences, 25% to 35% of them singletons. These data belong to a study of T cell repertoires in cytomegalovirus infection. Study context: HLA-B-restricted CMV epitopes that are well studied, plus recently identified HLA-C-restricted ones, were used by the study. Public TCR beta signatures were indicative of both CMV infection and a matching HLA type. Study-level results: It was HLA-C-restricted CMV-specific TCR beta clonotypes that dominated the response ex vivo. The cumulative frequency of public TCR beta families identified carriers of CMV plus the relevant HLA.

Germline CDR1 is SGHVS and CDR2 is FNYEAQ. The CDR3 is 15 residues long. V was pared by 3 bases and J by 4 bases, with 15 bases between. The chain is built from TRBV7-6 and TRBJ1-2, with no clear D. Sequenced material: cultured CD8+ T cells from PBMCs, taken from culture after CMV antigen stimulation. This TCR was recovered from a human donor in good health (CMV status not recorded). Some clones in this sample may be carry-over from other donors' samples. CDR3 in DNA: TGTGCCAGCAGCTTCCCCGGGGAAGGCCTCTATGGCTACACCTTC. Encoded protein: CASSFPGEGLYGYTF.